The TCR beta chain under discussion was sequenced for a study of response to subunit inactivated influenza vaccine (dated by TCRdb to between 2017 and 2018). In the study overall: The study used deep quantitative T cell receptor repertoire profiling to track responses to a trivalent subunit inactivated influenza vaccine.

This clonotype was detected ten times or more. Its antigen target is currently unknown. The sample holds no much larger clone one base away, and base qualities are not on file. On the study overall, not on this receptor specifically: The authors suggested that each seasonal influenza vaccination may recruit only a limited number of new T cells.

Libraries were constructed by RT-PCR. The reads were generated on an Illumina HiSeq 2500. TCRdb reworked the public reads: Q25 trimming with fastp, MiXCR clone assembly, productive beta chains retained. Rows with a matching CDR3 protein are joined into one entry that keeps the most common DNA and genes. In all, the sample holds fewer than 600,000 distinct CDR3 sequences, and 6% to 9% of those were seen once. Jointly, the top ten make up about 12% of the sample. From cysteine to phenylalanine, the CDR3 is 13 amino acids long. This entry keeps only the CDR3 DNA: 39 bases, framed from base 1. V trim: 2 bases; J trim: 2 bases; unmatched bases: 0. CDR1 is given as LGHDT and CDR2 as YNNKEL, both from the germline V gene (reference sequence).

In this chain, TRBV3-1 is recombined with TRBJ2-7; 7 bases in the middle match TRBD2. The sample consisted of PBMCs from blood, taken around 2 years after vaccination. This receptor was taken from a man between 50 and 70 years old who received an inactivated influenza vaccine. Donor details come from another sample of the same person, matched by shared clones. This receptor carries the CDR3 CASSQSGAYEQYF. The DNA reads TGTGCCAGCAGCCAAAGCGGGGCCTACGAGCAGTACTTC.